This T cell receptor (beta chain) emerged from a study of beta chain features in type 1 diabetes. Study background: Regarding age, gender and cell yields, patients proved similar to healthy donors.

Broader study findings: Significant though moderate, a shortening of TCRB CDR3s appeared in all four CD4+ subsets of Type 1 diabetes patients. Type 1 diabetes patients had VDJ junctions that carried fewer insertions and more deletions.

In this sample, this clone turned up a few times. Its matching antigen is unknown. CDR1 is SNHLY, CDR2 FYNNEI, per germline. The CDR3 is 15 amino acids. V was cut by 8 bases and J by 5 bases, with 21 bases left in between. Expressed TCRB transcripts were sequenced because the entire RNA isolate underwent reverse transcription. Libraries were prepared by immunoSEQ multiplex PCR; TCRdb keeps only in-frame clonotypes and omits some of them. The sample holds some 500,000 clones, about an eighth seen once. V gene TRBV2 combines with J gene TRBJ2-5; TRBD2 might be the D (7 bases). The sample taken for sequencing was naive CD4+ T cells from blood. This clonotype was obtained from a woman aged 18-29 years in good health. CDR3 loop: CASGDWAGATETQYF. CDR3 nucleotides: TGTGCCAGCGGGGACTGGGCGGGGGCCACGGAGACCCAGTACTTC. Full variable domain (rest looked up from reference TRBV2 and TRBJ2-5): EPEVTQTPSHQVTQMGQEVILRCVPISNHLYFYWYRQILGQKVEFLVSFYNNEISEKSEIFDDQFSVERPDGSNFTLKIRSTKLEDSAMYFCASGDWAGATETQYFGPGTRLLVL.